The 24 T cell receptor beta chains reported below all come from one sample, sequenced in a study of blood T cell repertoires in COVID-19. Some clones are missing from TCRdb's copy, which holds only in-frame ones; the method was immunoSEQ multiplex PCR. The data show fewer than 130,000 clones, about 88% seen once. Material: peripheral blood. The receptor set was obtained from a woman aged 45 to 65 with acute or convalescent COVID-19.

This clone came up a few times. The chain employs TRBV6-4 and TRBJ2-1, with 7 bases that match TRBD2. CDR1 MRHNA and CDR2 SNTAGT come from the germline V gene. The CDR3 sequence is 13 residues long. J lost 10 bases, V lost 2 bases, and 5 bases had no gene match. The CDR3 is CASSDLQAGEQFF. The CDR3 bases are TGTGCCAGCAGTGACCTTCAAGCGGGAGAGCAGTTCTTC.

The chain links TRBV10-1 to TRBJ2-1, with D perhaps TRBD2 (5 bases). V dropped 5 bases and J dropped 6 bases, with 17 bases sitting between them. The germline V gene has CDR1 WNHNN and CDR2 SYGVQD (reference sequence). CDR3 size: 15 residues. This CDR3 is CASSRDMLPSNEQFF. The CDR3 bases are TGCGCCAGCAGTCGGGATATGCTCCCCTCCAATGAGCAGTTCTTC.

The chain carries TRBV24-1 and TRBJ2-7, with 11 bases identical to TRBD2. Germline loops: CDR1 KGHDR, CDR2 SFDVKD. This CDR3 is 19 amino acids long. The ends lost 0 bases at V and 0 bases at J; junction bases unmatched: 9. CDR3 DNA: TGTGCCACCAGTGATTTGCCCGGGACTAGCGGCTGGCCCTCCTACGAGCAGTACTTC. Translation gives CATSDLPGTSGWPSYEQYF.

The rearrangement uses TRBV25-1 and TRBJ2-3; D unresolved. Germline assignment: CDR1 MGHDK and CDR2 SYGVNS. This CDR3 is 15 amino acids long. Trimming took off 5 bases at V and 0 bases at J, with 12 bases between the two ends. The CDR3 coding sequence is TGTGCCAGCAGTCCCAGAGGTTCTAGCACAGATACGCAGTATTTT. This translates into CASSPRGSSTDTQYF. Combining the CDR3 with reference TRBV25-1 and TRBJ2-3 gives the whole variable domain EADIYQTPRYLVIGTGKKITLECSQTMGHDKMYWYQQDPGMELHLIHYSYGVNSTEKGDLSSESTVSRIRTEHFPLTLESARPSHTSQYLCASSPRGSSTDTQYFGPGTRLTVL.

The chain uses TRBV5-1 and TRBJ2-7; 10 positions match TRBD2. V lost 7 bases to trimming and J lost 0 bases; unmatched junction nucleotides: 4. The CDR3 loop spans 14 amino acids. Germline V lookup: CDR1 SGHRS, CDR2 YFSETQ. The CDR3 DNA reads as TGCGCCAGCGGGACTAGCGCCAGCTCCTACGAGCAGTACTTC. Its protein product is CASGTSASSYEQYF.

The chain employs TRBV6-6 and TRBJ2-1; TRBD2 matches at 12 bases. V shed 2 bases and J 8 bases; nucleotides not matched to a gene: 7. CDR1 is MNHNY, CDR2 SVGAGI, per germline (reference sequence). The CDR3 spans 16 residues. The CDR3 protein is CASSYPRGLAGHEQFF. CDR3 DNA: TGTGCCAGCAGTTACCCTAGGGGACTAGCGGGCCATGAGCAGTTCTTC.

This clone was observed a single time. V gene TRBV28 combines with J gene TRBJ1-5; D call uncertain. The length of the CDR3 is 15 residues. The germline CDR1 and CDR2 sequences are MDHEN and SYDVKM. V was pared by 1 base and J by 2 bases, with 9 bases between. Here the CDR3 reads CASSLYDNRNQPQHF. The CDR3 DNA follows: TGTGCCAGCAGTTTATACGACAACCGCAATCAGCCCCAGCATTTT. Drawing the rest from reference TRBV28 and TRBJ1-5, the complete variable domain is DVKVTQSSRYLVKRTGEKVFLECVQDMDHENMFWYRQDPGLGLRLIYFSYDVKMKEKGDIPEGYSVSREKKERFSLILESASTNQTSMYLCASSLYDNRNQPQHFGDGTRLSIL.

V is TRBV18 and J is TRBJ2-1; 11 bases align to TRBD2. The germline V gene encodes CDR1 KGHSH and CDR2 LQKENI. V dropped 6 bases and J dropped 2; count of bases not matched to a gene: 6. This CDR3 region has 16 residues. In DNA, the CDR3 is TGTGCCAGCTCGGGGGTTAGCGGGAGGGCCTACAATGAGCAGTTCTTC. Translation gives CASSGVSGRAYNEQFF.

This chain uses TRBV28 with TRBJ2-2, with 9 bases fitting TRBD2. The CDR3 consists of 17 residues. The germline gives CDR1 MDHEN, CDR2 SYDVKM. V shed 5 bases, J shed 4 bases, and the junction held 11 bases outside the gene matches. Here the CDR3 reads CASSPPFAGGTTGELFF. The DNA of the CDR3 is TGTGCCAGCAGTCCTCCCTTCGCGGGAGGGACCACCGGGGAGCTGTTTTTT. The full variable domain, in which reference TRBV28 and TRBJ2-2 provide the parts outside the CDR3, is DVKVTQSSRYLVKRTGEKVFLECVQDMDHENMFWYRQDPGLGLRLIYFSYDVKMKEKGDIPEGYSVSREKKERFSLILESASTNQTSMYLCASSPPFAGGTTGELFFGEGSRLTVL.

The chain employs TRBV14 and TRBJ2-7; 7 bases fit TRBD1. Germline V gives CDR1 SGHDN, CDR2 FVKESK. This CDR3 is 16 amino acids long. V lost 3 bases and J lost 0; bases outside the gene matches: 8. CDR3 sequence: CASSQRGQVFSYEQYF. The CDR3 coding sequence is TGTGCCAGCAGCCAGCGCGGACAGGTATTCTCCTACGAGCAGTACTTC.

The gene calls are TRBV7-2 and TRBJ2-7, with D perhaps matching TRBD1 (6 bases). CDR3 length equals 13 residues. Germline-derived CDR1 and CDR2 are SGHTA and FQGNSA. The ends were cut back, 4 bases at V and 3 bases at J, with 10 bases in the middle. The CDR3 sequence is CASSSSGHYEQYF. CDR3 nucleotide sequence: TGTGCCAGCAGCTCATCGGGACACTACGAGCAGTACTTC. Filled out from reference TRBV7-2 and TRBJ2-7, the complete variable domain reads GAGVSQSPSNKVTEKGKDVELRCDPISGHTALYWYRQSLGQGLEFLIYFQGNSAPDKSGLPSDRFSAERTGGSVSTLTIQRTQQEDSAVYLCASSSSGHYEQYFGPGTRLTVT.

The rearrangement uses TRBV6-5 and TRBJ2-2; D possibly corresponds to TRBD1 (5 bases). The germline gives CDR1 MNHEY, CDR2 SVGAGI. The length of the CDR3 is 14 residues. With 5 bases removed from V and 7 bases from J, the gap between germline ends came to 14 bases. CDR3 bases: TGTGCCAGCAGTAACACCCAAACAGGCGGGGAGCTGTTTTTT. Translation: CASSNTQTGGELFF.

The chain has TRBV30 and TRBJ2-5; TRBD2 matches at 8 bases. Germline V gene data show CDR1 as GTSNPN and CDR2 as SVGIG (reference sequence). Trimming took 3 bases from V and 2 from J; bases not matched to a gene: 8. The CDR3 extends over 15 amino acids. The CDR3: CAWRSGRGGQETQYF. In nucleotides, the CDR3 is TGTGCCTGGAGGAGCGGGAGAGGGGGGCAAGAGACCCAGTACTTC.

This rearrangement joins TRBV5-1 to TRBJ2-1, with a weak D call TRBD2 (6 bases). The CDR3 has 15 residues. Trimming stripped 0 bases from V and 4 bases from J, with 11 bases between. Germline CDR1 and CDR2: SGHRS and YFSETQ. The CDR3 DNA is TGCGCCAGCAGCTTGGCCGCGGGATATTACAATGAGCAGTTCTTC. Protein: CASSLAAGYYNEQFF. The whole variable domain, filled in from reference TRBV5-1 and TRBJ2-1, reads KAGVTQTPRYLIKTRGQQVTLSCSPISGHRSVSWYQQTPGQGLQFLFEYFSETQRNKGNFPGRFSGRQFSNSRSEMNVSTLELGDSALYLCASSLAAGYYNEQFFGPGTRLTVL.

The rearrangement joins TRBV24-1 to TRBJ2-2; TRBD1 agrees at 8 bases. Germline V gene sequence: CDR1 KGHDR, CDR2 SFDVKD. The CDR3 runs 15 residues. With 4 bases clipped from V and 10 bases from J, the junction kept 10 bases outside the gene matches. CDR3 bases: TGTGCCACCAGTGACCCGGACAGGGCTGGTCAGGAGCTGTTTTTT. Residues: CATSDPDRAGQELFF.

CDR3 protein: CASSSTGTGKGYTF. CDR3 DNA: TGTGCCAGCAGTTCTACCGGGACAGGGAAGGGCTACACCTTC. The J gene is TRBJ1-2, the V gene TRBV28; TRBD1 agrees at 9 bases. Trimming took 4 bases from V and 8 from J; bases not matched to a gene: 8. Germline CDR1 MDHEN, CDR2 SYDVKM. This CDR3 region has 14 residues.

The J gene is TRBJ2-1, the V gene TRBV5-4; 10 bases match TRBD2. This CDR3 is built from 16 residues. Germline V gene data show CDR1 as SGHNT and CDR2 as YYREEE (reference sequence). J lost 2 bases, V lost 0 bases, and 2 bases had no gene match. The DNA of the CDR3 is TGTGCCAGCAGCTTGGCCAGCGGGAGGGCCTACAATGAGCAGTTCTTC. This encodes CASSLASGRAYNEQFF.

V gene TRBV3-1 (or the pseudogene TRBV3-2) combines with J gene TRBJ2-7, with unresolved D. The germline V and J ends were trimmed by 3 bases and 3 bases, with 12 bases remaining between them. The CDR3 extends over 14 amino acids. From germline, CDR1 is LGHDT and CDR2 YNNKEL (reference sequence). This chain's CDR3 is CASSHGHKDYEQYF. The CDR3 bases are TGTGCCAGCAGCCATGGTCACAAAGACTACGAGCAGTACTTC.

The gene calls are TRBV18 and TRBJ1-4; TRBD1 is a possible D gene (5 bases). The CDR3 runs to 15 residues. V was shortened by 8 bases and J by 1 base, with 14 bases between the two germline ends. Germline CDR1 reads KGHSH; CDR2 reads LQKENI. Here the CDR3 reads CASATQGGTNEKLFF. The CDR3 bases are TGTGCCAGCGCCACCCAGGGTGGAACTAATGAAAAACTGTTTTTT.

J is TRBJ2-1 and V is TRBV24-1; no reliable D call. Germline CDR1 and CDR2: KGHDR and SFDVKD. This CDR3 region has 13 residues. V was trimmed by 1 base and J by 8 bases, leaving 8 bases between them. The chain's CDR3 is CATSDLEEYEQFF. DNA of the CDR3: TGTGCCACCAGTGATTTAGAGGAGTATGAGCAGTTCTTC.

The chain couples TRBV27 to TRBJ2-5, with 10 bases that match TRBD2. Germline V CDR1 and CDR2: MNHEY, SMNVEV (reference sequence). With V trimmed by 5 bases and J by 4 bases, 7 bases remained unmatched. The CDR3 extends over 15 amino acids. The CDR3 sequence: CASSSSSGSLETQYF. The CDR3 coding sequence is TGTGCCAGCAGTAGCTCTAGCGGGAGTCTAGAGACCCAGTACTTC.

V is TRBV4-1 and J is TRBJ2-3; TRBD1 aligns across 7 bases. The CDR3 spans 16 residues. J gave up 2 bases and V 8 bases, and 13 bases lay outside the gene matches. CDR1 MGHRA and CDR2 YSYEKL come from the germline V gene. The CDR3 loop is CASGPTQGTDTDTQYF. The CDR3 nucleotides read TGCGCCAGCGGGCCTACCCAGGGGACAGACACAGATACGCAGTATTTT.

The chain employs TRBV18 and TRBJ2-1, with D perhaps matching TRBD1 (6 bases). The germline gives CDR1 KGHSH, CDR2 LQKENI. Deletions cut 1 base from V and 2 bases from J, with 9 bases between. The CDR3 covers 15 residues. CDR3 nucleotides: TGTGCCAGCTCACCACGGGACACAGCCTACAATGAGCAGTTCTTC. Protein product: CASSPRDTAYNEQFF.

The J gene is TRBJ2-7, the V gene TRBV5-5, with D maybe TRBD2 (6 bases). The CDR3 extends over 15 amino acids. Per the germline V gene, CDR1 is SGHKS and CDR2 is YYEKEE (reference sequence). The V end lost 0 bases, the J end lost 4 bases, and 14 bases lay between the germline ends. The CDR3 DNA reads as TGTGCCAGCAGCTTGGACGGGAGTAGGAGGTACGAGCAGTACTTC. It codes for CASSLDGSRRYEQYF.